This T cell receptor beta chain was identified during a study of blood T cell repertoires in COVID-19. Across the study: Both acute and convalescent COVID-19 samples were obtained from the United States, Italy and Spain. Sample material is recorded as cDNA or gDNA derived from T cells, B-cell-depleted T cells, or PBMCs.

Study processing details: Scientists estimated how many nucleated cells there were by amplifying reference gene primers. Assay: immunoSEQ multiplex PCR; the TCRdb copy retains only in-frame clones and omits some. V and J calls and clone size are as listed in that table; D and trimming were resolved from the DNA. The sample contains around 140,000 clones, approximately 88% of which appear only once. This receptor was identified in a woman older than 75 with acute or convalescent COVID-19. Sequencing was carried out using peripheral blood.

CDR3 sequence: CASSSRRVGYGYTF. CDR3 nucleotides: TGTGCCAGCAGTTCCCGCAGGGTGGGCTATGGCTACACCTTC. The J gene is TRBJ1-2, the V gene TRBV2, with a weak D call TRBD1 (5 bases). The CDR3 covers 14 residues. Germline V gene sequence: CDR1 SNHLY, CDR2 FYNNEI. V was trimmed by 5 bases and J by 4 bases, leaving 14 bases between them.